Detailed here is one TCR beta chain. Its antigen remains unknown. This entry belongs to a study of T cell responses to AZD1222 COVID-19 vaccine. Study-wide findings and caveats: After the peak T cell response, and only then, were repertoires sampled. The study reported that nearly half of spike-specific TCRs target unmutated variant regions. Vaccine-related CD4 TCRs covered spike, predominating at 160-218 and 743-854. Only five to seven individuals given AZD1222 were seropositive at baseline.

Profiled with immunoSEQ multiplex PCR; TCRdb holds only in-frame clones, not every one. The profile shows roughly 120,000 clones, over 75% of them singletons. Germline-derived CDR1 and CDR2 are MGHDK and SYGVNS. The CDR3 has 17 amino acids. The junction had 14 bases not matched to a gene; V was cut back by 5 bases and J by 5 bases. The sample consisted of peripheral blood, taken on day 0 of MenACWY control vaccination. The chain employs TRBV25-1 and TRBJ2-2, with TRBD2 identical over 7 bases. The sequence was obtained from an adult in good health. The CDR3 sequence is CASSKSRGDPSTGELFF. In nucleotides, the CDR3 is TGTGCCAGCAGTAAATCCCGGGGGGACCCATCTACCGGGGAGCTGTTTTTT.